This T cell receptor (beta chain) was sequenced during a study of cytomegalovirus exposure and HLA in healthy donors. At the level of the study: A prior analysis found roughly 100 million unique TCR beta sequences from about 179 million T cells. The study's findings and limits: TCR beta V- and J-gene trimming, according to a later analysis, was linked to a missense DCLRE1C variant. The classifier reportedly diagnosed cytomegalovirus status with high sensitivity and specificity.

Though nominally healthy at sampling, donors likely had unrecorded immune exposures. Both 60 Vbeta primers and 13 Jbeta primers went into the PCR. Profiling relied on immunoSEQ multiplex PCR, and the TCRdb table lists in-frame clones only, not all of them. The table includes some 84,000 clones, more than 70% detected once. CDR1 is SGHDT, CDR2 YYEEEE, per germline. This CDR3 spans 15 amino acids. V dropped 3 bases and J dropped 3; count of bases not matched to a gene: 9. In the case of this clone: Its target is unknown.

The specimen was PBMCs. This clonotype originated in a male donor in good health and CMV-seropositive. This chain links TRBV5-6 with TRBJ2-7; 7 nucleotides match TRBD1. The CDR3 region has the DNA TGTGCCAGCAGCTCTGAGGGGGCTTTGGGCTACGAGCAGTACTTC. It specifies CASSSEGALGYEQYF. Together with reference TRBV5-6 and TRBJ2-7, the CDR3 gives the full variable domain: DAGVTQSPTHLIKTRGQQVTLRCSPKSGHDTVSWYQQALGQGPQFIFQYYEEEERQRGNFPDRFSGHQFPNYSSELNVNALLLGDSALYLCASSSEGALGYEQYFGPGTRLTVT.